This TCR beta chain was profiled in a study of OX40 agonist ivuxolimab in advanced cancers. Study context: Eligibility rules accepted prior anti-PD-1, anti-PD-L1 or anti-CTLA-4 therapy, and 30% to 40% had some.

V gave up 4 bases and J gave up 0 bases, with 10 bases separating them. The CDR3 is 15 residues long. From germline, CDR1 is SGHRS and CDR2 YFSETQ. This clone is a singleton in its sample. Clones were sequenced by immunoSEQ multiplex PCR, and TCRdb holds only the in-frame ones, with some missing. Among under 70,000 clones listed, roughly 90% were seen once. This TCR came from an adult with an advanced solid tumor such as melanoma, head and neck, liver or kidney cancer. The starting material was CD4+ or CD8+ T cells sorted from blood, obtained in a trial of the OX40 agonist ivuxolimab. J is TRBJ2-2 and V is TRBV5-1; D remains ambiguous. The chain's CDR3 is CASSLERPNTGELFF. The CDR3 coding sequence is TGCGCCAGCAGCCTTGAGAGGCCGAACACCGGGGAGCTGTTTTTT. Together with reference TRBV5-1 and TRBJ2-2, the CDR3 gives the full variable domain: KAGVTQTPRYLIKTRGQQVTLSCSPISGHRSVSWYQQTPGQGLQFLFEYFSETQRNKGNFPGRFSGRQFSNSRSEMNVSTLELGDSALYLCASSLERPNTGELFFGEGSRLTVL.